This TCR beta chain stems from a study of T cell responses to AZD1222 COVID-19 vaccine. The CDR3 is made up of 14 amino acids. Germline CDR1 reads GTSNPN; CDR2 reads SVGIG (reference sequence). The germline V and J ends were trimmed by 1 base and 8 bases, with 12 bases remaining between them. Data came from immunoSEQ multiplex PCR; TCRdb stores just in-frame clones and leaves some out. This sample has approximately 150,000 clones, with roughly 91% found just once. This TCR was sampled from an adult in good health. Material: peripheral blood, obtained on day 0 of AZD1222 vaccination. J is TRBJ1-6 and V is TRBV30; no definite D call. CDR3 coding DNA: TGTGCCTGGAGTGGCGGACGTTCGGATTCACCCCTCCACTTT. Translating gives CAWSGGRSDSPLHF.